This T cell receptor (beta chain) was captured by sequencing in a study of cytomegalovirus exposure and HLA in healthy donors. Findings and limits, study-wide: As was reported, the classifier diagnosed cytomegalovirus status with high specificity and sensitivity. What a later analysis reportedly showed was that an Asian-associated ancestry cluster had fewer N-insertions than the roughly 670-donor mean. Most of the CMV-associated TCR beta chains (in a later analysis) appeared to be HLA-restricted.

This clone is termed medium-sized. Antigen: not known. The PCR ran on 60 Vbeta and 13 Jbeta primers. Assay: immunoSEQ multiplex PCR; the TCRdb copy retains only in-frame clones and omits some. The data hold tens of thousands of clones, with about 64% observed a single time. The CDR3 is 15 amino acids. Per the germline V gene, CDR1 is SGHDT and CDR2 is YYEEEE. The V and J ends lost 4 bases and 3 bases respectively, with 16 bases between them. The receptor's source is a man aged 30 to 45 in good health and CMV-seropositive. Sequencing was done on a sample of PBMCs. The J gene is TRBJ2-5, the V gene TRBV5-6; perhaps TRBD1 as D (6 bases). The CDR3 loop reads CASSPQGSGEETQYF. In nucleotides, the CDR3 is TGTGCCAGCAGCCCCCAGGGGAGTGGGGAAGAGACCCAGTACTTC. Filled out from reference TRBV5-6 and TRBJ2-5, the complete variable domain reads DAGVTQSPTHLIKTRGQQVTLRCSPKSGHDTVSWYQQALGQGPQFIFQYYEEEERQRGNFPDRFSGHQFPNYSSELNVNALLLGDSALYLCASSPQGSGEETQYFGPGTRLLVL.